This TCR beta chain emerged from a study of cytomegalovirus exposure and HLA in healthy donors. Study information: Prior work identified some 120 million unique TCR beta sequences in some 200 million T cells.

Study results and caveats: Being productive about 87% or about 30% of the time was typical of most TCR beta V segments in an earlier analysis.

Use of 60 Vbeta and 13 Jbeta primers characterized the PCR. Using immunoSEQ multiplex PCR, the repertoire was profiled, and TCRdb retains in-frame clones only, with some absent. The sample has about 98,000 clones; about three quarters are singletons. Germline V CDR1 and CDR2: PRHDT, FYEKMQ (reference sequence). The CDR3 spans 11 residues. Trimming pared 5 bases from V and 5 bases from J, leaving 6 bases between. In its sample, this clone was seen a few times. Its antigen remains unidentified. This chain joins TRBV13 and TRBJ1-1; D ambiguous. This TCR derives from a human donor in good health. Sequenced input: PBMCs. This chain's CDR3 is CASSVITEAFF. The CDR3 DNA reads as TGTGCCAGCAGCGTAATAACTGAAGCTTTCTTT.